A selection of T cell receptor beta chains follows, all from one sample in a study of control samples from healthy donors and cancer patients. This table comes from immunoSEQ multiplex PCR, and its TCRdb copy is limited to in-frame clones, with some not included. Of about 120,000 clones listed, more than 75% are singletons. The source material was blood. These receptors originate from a woman between 65 and 79 years old in good health. Each CDR3 is given without its conserved first and last residue.

v_call	j_call	cdr3_aa
TRBV9	TRBJ2-3	ASSVGVRQSGTDTQY
TRBV6-2/TRBV6-3	TRBJ1-5	ASSYEMNQPQH
TRBV7-3	TRBJ2-3	ASSPRTSGALGDTQY
TRBV5-1	TRBJ2-1	ASSLAGGAFEQF
TRBV10-1	TRBJ1-6	ASSEQGGSPLH
TRBV27	TRBJ1-4	ASSLSFSGQNEKLF
TRBV12-2	TRBJ1-6	ASRIPTGSSYNSPLH
TRBV5-1	TRBJ1-6	ASSSGQNSPLH
TRBV7-8	TRBJ2-5	ASSWQAKETQY
TRBV11-2	TRBJ2-3	ASSSRQGGSTDTQY
TRBV5-6	TRBJ2-2	ASSLIASLTYRSGELF
TRBV4-3	TRBJ2-3	ASSQDRTRTNTQY
TRBV5-1	TRBJ2-2	ASSFLAGNTGELF
TRBV27	TRBJ2-5	ASSPLRGQETQY
TRBV2	TRBJ2-5	ASKYQETQY
TRBV7-3	TRBJ2-1	ASSQDRGSYNEQF
TRBV3-1/TRBV3-2	TRBJ2-5	ASSQIPETQY
TRBV3-1/TRBV3-2	TRBJ1-1	ASSPRYTVDTEAF
TRBV11-2	TRBJ2-1	ASSLYVEQF
TRBV10-2	TRBJ2-2	ASSEAWGGDTGELF
TRBV5-4	TRBJ2-1	ASSSSGVSYNEQF
TRBV7-6	TRBJ2-7	ASSPDPGDEQY
TRBV5-5	TRBJ2-4	ASSFSRQGAKNIQY
TRBV5-6	TRBJ1-4	ASSWGQGEKLF
TRBV9	TRBJ2-5	ASSVMQSNPQETQY
TRBV10-1	TRBJ2-3	ASSSSGLAETDTQY
TRBV6-1	TRBJ1-2	ASSEGSTADYGYT
TRBV16	TRBJ1-2	ASSQDVRGSYT
TRBV14	TRBJ2-5	ASSQVRGSQETQY
TRBV18	TRBJ2-7	ASSPRVYYEQY
TRBV19	TRBJ1-5	ASSIDRNGAVGQPQH
TRBV7-2	TRBJ2-3	ASSPSGAGGGRDTQY
TRBV5-6	TRBJ2-6	ASSTRTGGYSSGANVLT
TRBV5-1	TRBJ2-3	ASSLAASAGGSTDTQY
TRBV5-4	TRBJ2-1	ASSSTLSGGGSYNEQF
TRBV7-9	TRBJ2-7	ASSSPPDRPQYEQY
TRBV2	TRBJ2-5	ASSLYGSQGETQY
TRBV7-2	TRBJ2-2	ASSYNGDKNTGELF
TRBV12-3/TRBV12-4	TRBJ1-4	ASSYREKLF
TRBV9	TRBJ2-1	ASSVQSGGPYNEQF
TRBV6-6	TRBJ1-6	ASSRGHDNSPLH
TRBV4-3	TRBJ2-1	ASSHGDSSYNEQF
TRBV19	TRBJ1-2	ASSRLGGNYGYT
TRBV10-3	TRBJ1-2	AISGRTGVGGYT
TRBV4-3	TRBJ1-4	ASSQERGQPGGEKLF
TRBV11-2	TRBJ2-7	ASRAGVNEQY